The source of this T cell receptor (beta chain) is a study of T cells in tuberculosis. General study points: T cells binding CD1B-GMM tetramer weakly possibly escaped the sort.

The CDR3 is 13 residues long, ends included. Looked up from germline, CDR1 is MGHDK and CDR2 is SYGVNS. Thawed, overnight-rested PBMC were stained with GMM-loaded CD1B tetramer, viability dye and anti-CD3, then sorted. The CD1B tetramers carried C32 glucose monomycolate purified from Rhodococcus equi. PBMC for tetramer sorting were first depleted of CD14-expressing monocytes. No alpha-beta pairing information exists for these sequences. TCRdb keeps only in-frame clones here, not all; method: immunoSEQ multiplex PCR. The sample includes around 50,000 clones, 88% seen only once; the top ten take about a fifth. This clone has only a few counts. No conserved phenylalanine or tryptophan is present at the end of the CDR3, so a read error is the likely explanation. No DNA is shown, since the ends of the CDR3 on it are uncertain; the CDR3 is the one TCRdb lists.

The rearrangement links TRBV25-1 to TRBJ1-2; no check of the table's D call, TRBD1, against the DNA was made. Sequenced material: CD1b-GMM tetramer-negative cells sorted from PBMCs. The source of this sequence is an adult woman with latent tuberculosis. CDR3 protein: CASSDSPLHRDRG.